This TCR beta chain is drawn from a study of cytomegalovirus exposure and HLA in healthy donors. The overall study: Per a later analysis, the roughly 640 first-cohort and approximately 120 validation repertoires shared one platform. Overall study results and limits: Accounts indicate the classifier identified cytomegalovirus status with strong specificity and sensitivity. Through in vitro validation, three CMV-associated chains were shown to be specific for CMV antigens.

Comment on this clone: Antigen: not known.

Clones were sequenced by immunoSEQ multiplex PCR, and TCRdb holds only the in-frame ones, with some missing. Of roughly 310,000 clones detected, roughly 87% appear once; the ten largest clones hold around 0.88%. The CDR3 loop spans 15 amino acids. V was trimmed by 0 bases and J by 5 bases, leaving 13 bases between them. Germline lookup yields CDR1 MGHRA and CDR2 YSYEKL. V usage is TRBV4-1 and J usage is TRBJ1-2; no clear D gene. Input material: PBMCs. The origin of this receptor is a man between 25 and 39 years old in good health and CMV-seronegative. DNA for the CDR3: TGCGCCAGCAGCCAAGATGAGTCGCGTCAATATGGCTACACCTTC. Translating gives CASSQDESRQYGYTF.